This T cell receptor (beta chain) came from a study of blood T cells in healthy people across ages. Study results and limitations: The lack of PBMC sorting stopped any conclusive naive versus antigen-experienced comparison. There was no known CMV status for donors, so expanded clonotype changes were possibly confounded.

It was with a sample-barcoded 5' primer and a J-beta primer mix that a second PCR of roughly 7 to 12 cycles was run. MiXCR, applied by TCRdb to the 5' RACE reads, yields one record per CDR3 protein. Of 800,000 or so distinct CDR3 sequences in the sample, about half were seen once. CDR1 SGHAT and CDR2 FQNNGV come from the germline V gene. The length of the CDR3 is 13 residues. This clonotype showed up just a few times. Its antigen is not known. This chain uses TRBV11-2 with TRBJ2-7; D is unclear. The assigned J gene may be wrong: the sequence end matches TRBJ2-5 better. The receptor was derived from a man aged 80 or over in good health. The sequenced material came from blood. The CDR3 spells CASSLARMETQYF. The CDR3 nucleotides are TGTGCCAGCAGCTTAGCTCGCATGGAGACCCAGTACTTC.